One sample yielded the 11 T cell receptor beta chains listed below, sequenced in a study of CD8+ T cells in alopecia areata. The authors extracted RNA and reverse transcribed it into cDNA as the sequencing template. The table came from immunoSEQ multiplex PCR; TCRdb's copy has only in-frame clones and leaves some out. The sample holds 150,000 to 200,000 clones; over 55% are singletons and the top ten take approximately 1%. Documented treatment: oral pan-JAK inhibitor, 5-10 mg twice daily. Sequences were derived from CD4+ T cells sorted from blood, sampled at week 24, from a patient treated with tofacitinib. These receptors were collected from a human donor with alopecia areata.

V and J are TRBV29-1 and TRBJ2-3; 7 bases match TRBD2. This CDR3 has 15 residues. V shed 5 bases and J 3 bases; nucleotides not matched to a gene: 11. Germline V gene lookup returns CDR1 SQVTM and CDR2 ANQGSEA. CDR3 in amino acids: CSVYGFGGITDTQYF. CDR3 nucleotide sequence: TGCAGCGTTTACGGGTTCGGGGGGATTACAGATACGCAGTATTTT.

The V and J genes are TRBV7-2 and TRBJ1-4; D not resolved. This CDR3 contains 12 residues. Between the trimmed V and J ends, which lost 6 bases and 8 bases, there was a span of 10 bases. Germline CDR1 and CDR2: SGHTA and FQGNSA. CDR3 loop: CASSQGWEKLFF. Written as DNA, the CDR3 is TGTGCCAGCAGTCAAGGGTGGGAAAAACTGTTTTTT. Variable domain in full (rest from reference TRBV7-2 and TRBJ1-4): GAGVSQSPSNKVTEKGKDVELRCDPISGHTALYWYRQSLGQGLEFLIYFQGNSAPDKSGLPSDRFSAERTGGSVSTLTIQRTQQEDSAVYLCASSQGWEKLFFGSGTQLSVL.

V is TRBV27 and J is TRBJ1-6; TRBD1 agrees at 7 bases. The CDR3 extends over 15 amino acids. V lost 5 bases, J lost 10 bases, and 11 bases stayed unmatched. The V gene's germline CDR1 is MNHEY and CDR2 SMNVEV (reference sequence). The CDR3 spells CASSDQSQGRSPLHF. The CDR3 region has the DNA TGTGCCAGCAGTGACCAATCACAGGGGCGGTCACCCCTCCACTTT.

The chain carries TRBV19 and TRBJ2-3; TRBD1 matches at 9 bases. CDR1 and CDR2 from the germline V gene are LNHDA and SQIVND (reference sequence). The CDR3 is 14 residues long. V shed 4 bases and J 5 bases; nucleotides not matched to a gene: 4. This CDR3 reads CASSSTGGRDTQYF. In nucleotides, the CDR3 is TGTGCCAGTAGTAGCACAGGGGGCAGAGATACGCAGTATTTT.

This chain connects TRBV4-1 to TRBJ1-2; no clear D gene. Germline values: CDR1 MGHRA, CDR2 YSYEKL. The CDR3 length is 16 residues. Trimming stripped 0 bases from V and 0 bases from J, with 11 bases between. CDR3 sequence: CASSQDAQAANYGYTF. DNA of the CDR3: TGCGCCAGCAGCCAAGATGCCCAGGCGGCTAACTATGGCTACACCTTC.

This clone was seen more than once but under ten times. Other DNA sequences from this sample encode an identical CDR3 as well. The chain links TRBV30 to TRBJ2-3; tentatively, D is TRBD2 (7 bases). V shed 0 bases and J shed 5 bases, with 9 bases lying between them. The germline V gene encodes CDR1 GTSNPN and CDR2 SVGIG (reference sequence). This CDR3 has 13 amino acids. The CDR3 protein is CAWSVRGGDTQYF. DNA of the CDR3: TGTGCCTGGAGTGTGAGGGGGGGAGATACGCAGTATTTT.

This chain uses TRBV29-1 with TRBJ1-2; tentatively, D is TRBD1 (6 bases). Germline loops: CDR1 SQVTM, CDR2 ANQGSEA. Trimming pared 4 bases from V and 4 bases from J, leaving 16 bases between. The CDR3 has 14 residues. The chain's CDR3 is CSVGRGQTIYGYTF. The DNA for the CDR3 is TGCAGCGTTGGAAGAGGACAGACCATCTATGGCTACACCTTC.

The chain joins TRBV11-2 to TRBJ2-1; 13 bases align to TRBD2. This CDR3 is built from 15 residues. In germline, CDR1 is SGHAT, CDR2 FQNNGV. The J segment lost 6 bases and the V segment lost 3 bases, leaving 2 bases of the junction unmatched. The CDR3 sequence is CASSLGLAGTNEQFF. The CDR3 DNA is TGTGCCAGCAGCTTGGGACTAGCGGGGACCAATGAGCAGTTCTTC.

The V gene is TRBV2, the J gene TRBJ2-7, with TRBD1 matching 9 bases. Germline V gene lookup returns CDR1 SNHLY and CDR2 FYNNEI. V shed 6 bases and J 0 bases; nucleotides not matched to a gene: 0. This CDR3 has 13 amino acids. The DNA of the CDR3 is TGTGCCAGCAGGGACAGGGGCTCCTACGAGCAGTACTTC. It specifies CASRDRGSYEQYF.

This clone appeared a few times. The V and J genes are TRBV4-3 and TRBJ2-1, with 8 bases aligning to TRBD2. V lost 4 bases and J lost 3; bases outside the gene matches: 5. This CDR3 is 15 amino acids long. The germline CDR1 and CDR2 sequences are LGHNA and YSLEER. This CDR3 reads CASSRTGTSYNEQFF. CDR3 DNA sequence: TGCGCCAGCAGCCGTACCGGGACTAGCTACAATGAGCAGTTCTTC.

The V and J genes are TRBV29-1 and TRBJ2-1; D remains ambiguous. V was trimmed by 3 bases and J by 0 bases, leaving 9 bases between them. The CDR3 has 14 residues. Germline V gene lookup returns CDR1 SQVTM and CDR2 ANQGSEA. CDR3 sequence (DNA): TGCAGCGTTGAGGTGGGTGGCTCCTACAATGAGCAGTTCTTC. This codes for CSVEVGGSYNEQFF.